These T cell receptor beta chains were read from a single sample in a study of blood T cell repertoires in COVID-19. Clones were sequenced by immunoSEQ multiplex PCR, and TCRdb holds only the in-frame ones, with some missing. The sample has around 95,000 clones, around 85% seen once. The source material was peripheral blood. These receptors originate from a human donor in a cohort sampled during active COVID-19. Each CDR3 is given with its conserved first and last residue. Each record gives: D gene, V gene, clone size, J gene, CDR3 DNA, CDR3 protein. A D gene is named only where the DNA matches it firmly. The size entry is marked missing in some rows and otherwise reads once, few, many or a size class.

TRBD2,TRBV27,once,TRBJ2-7,TGTGCCAGCAGTTCTAGCGGAGAGGGCTACGAGCAGTACTTC,CASSSSGEGYEQYF
TRBD2,TRBV5-4,-,TRBJ2-1,TGTGCCAGCAGCCCATCTAGCGGGAGGGCGTCTGAGCAGTTCTTC,CASSPSSGRASEQFF
-,TRBV7-8,-,TRBJ2-3,TGTGCCAGCAGCGTAGACAGAAGCACAGATACGCAGTATTTT,CASSVDRSTDTQYF
TRBD2,TRBV5-1,-,TRBJ2-7,TGCGCCAGCAGCCATCCGGGACTAGCGGGCCCCTCCTACGAGCAGTACTTC,CASSHPGLAGPSYEQYF
TRBD2,TRBV20-1,-,TRBJ2-5,TGCAGTGCTTGGGAGGGAGAGACCCAGTACTTC,CSAWEGETQYF
TRBD2,TRBV6-1,-,TRBJ2-7,TGTGCCAGCAGTGATGGATCTAGCGGTAACTACGAGCAGTACTTC,CASSDGSSGNYEQYF
-,TRBV5-5,-,TRBJ2-1,TGTGCCAGCAGCGTAACAGGGAGCTCCTACAATGAGCAGTTCTTC,CASSVTGSSYNEQFF
TRBD1,TRBV5-4,few,TRBJ1-6,TGTGCCAGCAGCCAGGGACAGACCCATTCACCCCTCCACTTT,CASSQGQTHSPLHF
TRBD1,TRBV19,-,TRBJ2-3,TGTGCCAGTACCTCGGGACAGCTCACAGATACGCAGTATTTT,CASTSGQLTDTQYF
-,TRBV10-3,few,TRBJ2-3,TGTGCCATCAGTGATCGCTCGTCAGGAGATACGCAGTATTTT,CAISDRSSGDTQYF
-,TRBV7-9,-,TRBJ1-2,TGTGCCAGCAGCTTAGCGATCGGGAGGGGAGCAAACTATGGCTACACCTTC,CASSLAIGRGANYGYTF
-,TRBV7-9,-,TRBJ2-7,TGTGCCAGCAGAGGGGCCTCCTACGAGCAGTACTTC,CASRGASYEQYF
-,TRBV5-1,once,TRBJ1-3,TGCGCCAGCAGCCGACCGGGACAAACTAAACAATTT,CASSRPGQTKQF
TRBD1,TRBV27,once,TRBJ1-6,TGTGCCAGCAGTCCCCCGGGACAGTTTAATTCACCCCTCCACTTT,CASSPPGQFNSPLHF
-,TRBV4-1,-,TRBJ1-2,TGCGCCAGCAGCCAAGATCGTCTAGCGAGACATGGCTACACCTTC,CASSQDRLARHGYTF
TRBD2,TRBV7-2,-,TRBJ2-7,TGTGCCAGCAGCTTAGCCCGAGCGGGGGGCTCCTACGAGCAGTACTTC,CASSLARAGGSYEQYF
TRBD2,TRBV7-9,-,TRBJ2-7,TGTGCCAGCAGGCCTACTAGCGGGAGGGGCTACGAGCAGTACTTC,CASRPTSGRGYEQYF
-,TRBV15,few,TRBJ2-1,TGTGCCACCAGCAGAGATCGGGGGTACAATGAGCAGTTCTTC,CATSRDRGYNEQFF
TRBD2,TRBV4-3,-,TRBJ2-3,TGCGCCAGCAGCCAAGCAGCGGGAGGGCTTGGAGATACGCAGTATTTT,CASSQAAGGLGDTQYF
TRBD1,TRBV3-1/TRBV3-2,-,TRBJ2-7,TGTGCCAGCAGCCAAACCGACAGGGGCGAGCAGTACTTC,CASSQTDRGEQYF
TRBD1,TRBV5-1,-,TRBJ1-2,TGCGCCAGCAGCTTCGGGGACAGGGGTGCTCTTGGCTATGGCTACACCTTC,CASSFGDRGALGYGYTF
TRBD2,TRBV7-9,-,TRBJ2-7,TGTGCCAGCAGCTCCCCCGGGGGGAGCTCCTACGAGCAGTACTTC,CASSSPGGSSYEQYF
-,TRBV5-6,-,TRBJ2-3,TGTGCCAGCAGCGGCCTGCGCACAGATACGCAGTATTTT,CASSGLRTDTQYF
-,TRBV7-9,-,TRBJ2-1,TGTGCCAGCAGTTTCAGAGTACAGGGTGAGCAGTTCTTC,CASSFRVQGEQFF
-,TRBV7-9,-,TRBJ1-1,TGTGCCAGCAGCTTCAGAGAGGGGAACACTGAAGCTTTCTTT,CASSFREGNTEAFF
-,TRBV6-2/TRBV6-3,few,TRBJ2-1,TGTGCCAGCAGCCAACTAGCTTACAATGAGCAGTTCTTC,CASSQLAYNEQFF